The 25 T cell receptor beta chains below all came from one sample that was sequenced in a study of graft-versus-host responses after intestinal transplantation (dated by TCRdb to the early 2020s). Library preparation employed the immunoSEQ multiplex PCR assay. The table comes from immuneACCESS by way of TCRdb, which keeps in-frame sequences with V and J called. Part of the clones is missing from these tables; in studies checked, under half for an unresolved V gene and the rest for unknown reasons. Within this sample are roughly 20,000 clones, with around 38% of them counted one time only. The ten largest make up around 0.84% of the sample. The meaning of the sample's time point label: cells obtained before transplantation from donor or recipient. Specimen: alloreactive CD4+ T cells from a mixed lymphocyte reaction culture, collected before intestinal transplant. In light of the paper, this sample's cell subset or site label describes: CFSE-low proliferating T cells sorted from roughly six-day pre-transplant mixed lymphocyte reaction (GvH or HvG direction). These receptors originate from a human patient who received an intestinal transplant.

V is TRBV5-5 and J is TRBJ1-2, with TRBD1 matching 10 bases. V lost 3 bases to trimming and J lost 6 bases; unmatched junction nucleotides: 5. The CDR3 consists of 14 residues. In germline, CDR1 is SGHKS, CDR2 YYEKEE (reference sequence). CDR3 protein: CASSWDRGGDGYTF. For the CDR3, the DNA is TGTGCCAGCAGCTGGGACAGGGGCGGGGATGGCTACACCTTC.

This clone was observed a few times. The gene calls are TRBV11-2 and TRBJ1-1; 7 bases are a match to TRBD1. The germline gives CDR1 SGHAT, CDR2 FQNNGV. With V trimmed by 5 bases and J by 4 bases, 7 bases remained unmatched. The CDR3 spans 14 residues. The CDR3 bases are TGTGCCAGCAGCCCCAGACAGGGTGGCACTGAAGCTTTCTTT. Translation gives CASSPRQGGTEAFF.

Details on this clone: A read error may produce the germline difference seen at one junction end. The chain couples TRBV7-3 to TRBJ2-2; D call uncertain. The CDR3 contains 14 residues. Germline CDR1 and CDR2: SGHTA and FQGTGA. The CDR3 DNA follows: TGTGCCAGCAGGTTAAGATGTGGAGCCGGGGAGCTGTTTTTT. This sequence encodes CASRLRCGAGELFF.

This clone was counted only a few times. Written as DNA, the CDR3 is TGTGCCAGCTCACGGGTGGCTAGCGGCTATGGCTACACCTTC. As protein: CASSRVASGYGYTF. The J gene is TRBJ1-2, the V gene TRBV6-5, with D hard to call. CDR3 length equals 14 residues. V lost 8 bases, J lost 4 bases, and 17 bases lay in between. Germline V gene lookup returns CDR1 MNHEY and CDR2 SVGAGI.

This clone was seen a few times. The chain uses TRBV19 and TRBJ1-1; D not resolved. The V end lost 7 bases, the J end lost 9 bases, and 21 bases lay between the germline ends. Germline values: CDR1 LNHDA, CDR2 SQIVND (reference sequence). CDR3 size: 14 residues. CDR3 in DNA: TGTGCCAGTACCCGTCGGAAGGGAGACACCCAAGCTTTCTTT. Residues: CASTRRKGDTQAFF.

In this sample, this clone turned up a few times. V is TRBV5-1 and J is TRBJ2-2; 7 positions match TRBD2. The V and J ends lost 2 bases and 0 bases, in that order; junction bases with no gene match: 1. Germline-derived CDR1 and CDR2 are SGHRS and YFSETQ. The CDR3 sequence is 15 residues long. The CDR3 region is CASSFSGANTGELFF. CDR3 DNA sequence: TGCGCCAGCAGCTTCAGCGGGGCGAACACCGGGGAGCTGTTTTTT.

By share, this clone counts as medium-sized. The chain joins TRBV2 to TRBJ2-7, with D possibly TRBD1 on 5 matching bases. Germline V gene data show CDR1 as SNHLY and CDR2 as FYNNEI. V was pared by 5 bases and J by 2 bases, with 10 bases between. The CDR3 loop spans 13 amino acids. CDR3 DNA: TGTGCCAGCAGTTCCGACAGAGCCTACGAGCAGTACTTC. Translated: CASSSDRAYEQYF.

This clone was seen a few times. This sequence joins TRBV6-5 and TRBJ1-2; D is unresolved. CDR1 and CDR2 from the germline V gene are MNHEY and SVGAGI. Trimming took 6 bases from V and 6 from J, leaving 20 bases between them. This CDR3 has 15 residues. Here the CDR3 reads CASSDQRPTIHGYTF. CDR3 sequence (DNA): TGTGCCAGCAGCGATCAGCGTCCCACTATACATGGCTACACCTTC.

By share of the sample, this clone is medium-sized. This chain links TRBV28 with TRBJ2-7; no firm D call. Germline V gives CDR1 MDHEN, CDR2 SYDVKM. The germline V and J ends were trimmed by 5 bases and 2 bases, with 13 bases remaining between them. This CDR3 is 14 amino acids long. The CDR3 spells CASSPYPGPYEQYF. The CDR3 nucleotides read TGTGCCAGCAGTCCGTACCCGGGCCCCTACGAGCAGTACTTC.

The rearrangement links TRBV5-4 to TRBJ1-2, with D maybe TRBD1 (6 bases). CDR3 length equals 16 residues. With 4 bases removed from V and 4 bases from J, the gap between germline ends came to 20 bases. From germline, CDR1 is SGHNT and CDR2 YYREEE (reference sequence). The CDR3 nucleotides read TGTGCCAGCAGCCAACAACCTCGGACAGCCCGCTATGGCTACACCTTC. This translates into CASSQQPRTARYGYTF.

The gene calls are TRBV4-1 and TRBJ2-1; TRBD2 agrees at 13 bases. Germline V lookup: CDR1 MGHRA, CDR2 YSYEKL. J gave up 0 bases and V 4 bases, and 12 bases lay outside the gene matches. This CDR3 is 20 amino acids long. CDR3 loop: CASSRPWTSGGDHSYNEQFF. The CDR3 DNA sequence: TGCGCCAGCAGCCGGCCCTGGACTAGCGGGGGCGACCACTCCTACAATGAGCAGTTCTTC.

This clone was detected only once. As DNA, the CDR3 is TGTGCCAGCAGCCTTACAGGGGGTCGGAACACTGAAGCTTTCTTT. It specifies CASSLTGGRNTEAFF. The chain is built from TRBV5-5 and TRBJ1-1, with 8 bases identical to TRBD1. Germline trimming cut 4 bases from V and 1 base from J; bases unmatched to any gene: 6. Per germline, CDR1 SGHKS and CDR2 YYEKEE (reference sequence). There are 15 residues in the CDR3.

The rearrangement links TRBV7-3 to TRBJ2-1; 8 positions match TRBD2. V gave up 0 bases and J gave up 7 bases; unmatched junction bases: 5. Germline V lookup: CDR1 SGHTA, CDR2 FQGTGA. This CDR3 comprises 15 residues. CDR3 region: CASSLTSGKANEQFF. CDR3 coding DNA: TGTGCCAGCAGCTTAACTAGCGGGAAGGCGAATGAGCAGTTCTTC. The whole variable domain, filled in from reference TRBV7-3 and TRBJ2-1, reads GAGVSQTPSNKVTEKGKYVELRCDPISGHTALYWYRQSLGQGPEFLIYFQGTGAADDSGLPNDRFFAVRPEGSVSTLKIQRTERGDSAVYLCASSLTSGKANEQFFGPGTRLTVL.

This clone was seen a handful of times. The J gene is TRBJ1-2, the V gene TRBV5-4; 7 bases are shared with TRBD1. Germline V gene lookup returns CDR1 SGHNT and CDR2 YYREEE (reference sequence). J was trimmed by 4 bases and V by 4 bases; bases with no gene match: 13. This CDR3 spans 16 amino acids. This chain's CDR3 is CASSPSTDRRGYGYTF. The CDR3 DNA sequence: TGTGCCAGCAGCCCCTCCACGGACAGGCGAGGCTATGGCTACACCTTC.

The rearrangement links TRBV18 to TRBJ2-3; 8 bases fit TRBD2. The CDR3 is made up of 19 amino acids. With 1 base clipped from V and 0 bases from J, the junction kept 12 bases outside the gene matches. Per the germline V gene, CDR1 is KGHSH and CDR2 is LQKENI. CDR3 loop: CASSPRSGGAYPSTDTQYF. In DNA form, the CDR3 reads TGTGCCAGCTCACCACGCAGCGGGGGAGCTTACCCTAGCACAGATACGCAGTATTTT.

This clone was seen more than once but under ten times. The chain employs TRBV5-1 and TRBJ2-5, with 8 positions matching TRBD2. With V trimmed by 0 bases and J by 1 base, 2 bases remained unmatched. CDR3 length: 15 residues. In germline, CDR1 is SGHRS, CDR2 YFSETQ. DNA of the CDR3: TGCGCCAGCAGCTTGGCCGGGAGGGTCCAAGAGACCCAGTACTTC. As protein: CASSLAGRVQETQYF.

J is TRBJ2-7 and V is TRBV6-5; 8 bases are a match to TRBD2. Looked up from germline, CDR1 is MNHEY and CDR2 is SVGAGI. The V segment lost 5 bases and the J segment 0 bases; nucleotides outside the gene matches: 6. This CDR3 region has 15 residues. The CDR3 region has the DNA TGTGCCAGCAGTACGACGGGGGGGACCTCCTACGAGCAGTACTTC. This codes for CASSTTGGTSYEQYF.

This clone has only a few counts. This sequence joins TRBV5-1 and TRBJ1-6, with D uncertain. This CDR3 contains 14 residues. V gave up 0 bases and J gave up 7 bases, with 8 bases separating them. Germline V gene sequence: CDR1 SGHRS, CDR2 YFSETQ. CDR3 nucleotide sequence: TGCGCCAGCAGCTTGGTAGGTTTCAATTCACCCCTCCACTTT. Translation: CASSLVGFNSPLHF.

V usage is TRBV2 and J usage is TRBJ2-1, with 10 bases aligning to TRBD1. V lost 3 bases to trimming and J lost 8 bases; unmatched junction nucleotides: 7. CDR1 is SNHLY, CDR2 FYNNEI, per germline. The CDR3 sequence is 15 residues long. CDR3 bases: TGTGCCAGCAGTGACGGACAGGGGGTATACCATGAGCAGTTCTTC. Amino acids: CASSDGQGVYHEQFF.

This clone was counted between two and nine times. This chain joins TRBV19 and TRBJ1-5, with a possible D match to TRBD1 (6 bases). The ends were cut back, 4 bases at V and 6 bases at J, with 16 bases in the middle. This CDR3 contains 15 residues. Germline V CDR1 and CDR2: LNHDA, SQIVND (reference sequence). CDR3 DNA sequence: TGTGCCAGTAGTACAGGGGTTTGGGTCTCTCAGCCCCAGCATTTT. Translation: CASSTGVWVSQPQHF.

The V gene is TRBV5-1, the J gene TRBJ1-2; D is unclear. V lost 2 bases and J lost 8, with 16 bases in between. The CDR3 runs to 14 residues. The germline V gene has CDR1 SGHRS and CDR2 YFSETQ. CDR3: CASSFRRSSEGYTF. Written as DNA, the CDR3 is TGCGCCAGCAGCTTTCGAAGGTCGTCTGAGGGCTACACCTTC.

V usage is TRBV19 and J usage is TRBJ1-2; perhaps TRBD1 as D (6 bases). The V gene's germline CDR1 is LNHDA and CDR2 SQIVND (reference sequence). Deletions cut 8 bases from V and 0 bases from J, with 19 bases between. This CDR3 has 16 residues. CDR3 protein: CASVRLQGGANYGYTF. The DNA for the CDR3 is TGTGCCAGTGTCCGACTTCAAGGGGGGGCTAACTATGGCTACACCTTC.

Written as DNA, the CDR3 is TGTGCCAGCAGCGTCGGGACACTTAAGGGCGGCTACACCTTC. Translated, it gives CASSVGTLKGGYTF. The chain joins TRBV7-2 to TRBJ1-2; a weak D match, TRBD1 (6 bases). Per germline, CDR1 SGHTA and CDR2 FQGNSA. This CDR3 region has 14 residues. The V and J ends lost 5 bases and 8 bases respectively, with 18 bases between them.

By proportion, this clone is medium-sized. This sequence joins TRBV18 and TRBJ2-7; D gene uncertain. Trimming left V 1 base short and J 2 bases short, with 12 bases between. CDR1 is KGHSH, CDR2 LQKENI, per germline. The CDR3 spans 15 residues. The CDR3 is CASSPQGTLTYEQYF. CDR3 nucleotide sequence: TGTGCCAGCTCACCACAGGGTACCTTAACCTACGAGCAGTACTTC.

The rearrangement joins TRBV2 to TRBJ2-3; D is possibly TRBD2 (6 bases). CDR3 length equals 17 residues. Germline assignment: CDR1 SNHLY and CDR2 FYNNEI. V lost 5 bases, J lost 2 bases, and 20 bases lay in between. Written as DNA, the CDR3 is TGTGCCAGCAGTTTCGCGCTGGGCGGGGCTGCCACAGATACGCAGTATTTT. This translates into CASSFALGGAATDTQYF.